This T cell receptor beta chain appears in the sequencing data of a study of T-cell reconstitution after alpha-beta-depleted transplantation in children. Trimming stripped 3 bases from V and 7 bases from J, with 9 bases between. Germline-derived CDR1 and CDR2 are SEHNR and FQNEAQ (reference sequence). CDR3 length: 12 residues. As regards this clonotype: Its target is not known.

Broader study findings: Several patients had high TCRbeta diversity at day 60; it came from surviving recipient T cells and thymic progenitors. Several hundred expanded graft clones reportedly were the source of alpha-beta T cells about two months after transplant. T-cell numbers and diversity, one year after transplant, stemmed largely from T cells that were newly produced.

The authors prepared the TCRbeta library with unique molecular identifiers. TCRdb called the PCR reads again in MiXCR, with one record for every CDR3 protein. The sample lists more than 400,000 distinct CDR3 sequences, around two fifths occurring once. The chain couples TRBV7-9 to TRBJ1-1; D unclear. The receptor's source is a girl aged 2 to 10 with aplastic anemia, due to receive a stem cell transplant. This specimen was PBMCs, taken before TCRalphabeta/CD19-depleted stem cell transplant. For the CDR3, the DNA is TGTGCCAGCAGCTTGAGGGCAGGTGAAGCTTTCTTT. Protein: CASSLRAGEAFF.